This TCR beta chain derives from a study of graft-versus-host responses after intestinal transplantation. Findings and caveats of the study: Declining HvG levels early post-transplant were linked to peak circulating GvH clone levels. Detected in recipient marrow were GvH clones, some of which were first observed in ileum or blood.

The CDR3 runs to 13 residues. Germline V gives CDR1 SGDLS, CDR2 YYNGEE. Between the trimmed V and J ends, which lost 2 bases and 6 bases, there was a span of 10 bases. Clones were read by immunoSEQ multiplex PCR, and TCRdb kept only the in-frame ones, dropping some. The sample yields roughly 80,000 clones, approximately 92% seen once. The count of this clone is one. Its antigen is unidentified. This sequence joins TRBV9 and TRBJ2-3, with D tentatively TRBD2 (5 bases). The sequencing used PBMCs, collected 98 days after intestinal transplantation. The sequence was collected from a human patient who received an intestinal transplant, so some T cells may come from the graft donor. The CDR3, as DNA: TGTGCCAGCAGCGTGGTAGGGAGCGATACGCAGTATTTT. Translation gives CASSVVGSDTQYF.